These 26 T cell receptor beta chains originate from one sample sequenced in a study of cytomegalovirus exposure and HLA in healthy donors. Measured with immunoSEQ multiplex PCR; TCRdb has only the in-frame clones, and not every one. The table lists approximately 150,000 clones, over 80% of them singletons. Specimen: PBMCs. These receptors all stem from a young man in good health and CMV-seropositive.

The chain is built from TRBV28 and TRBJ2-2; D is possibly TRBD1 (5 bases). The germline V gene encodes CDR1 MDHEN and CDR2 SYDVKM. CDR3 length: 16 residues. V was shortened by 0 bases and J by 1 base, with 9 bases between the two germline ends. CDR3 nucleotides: TGTGCCAGCAGTTTATGGGGGCTAGAGAACACCGGGGAGCTGTTTTTT. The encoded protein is CASSLWGLENTGELFF.

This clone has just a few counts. The CDR3 region is CASRPDRYNEQFF. The CDR3 DNA is TGTGCCAGCAGGCCGGACAGATACAATGAGCAGTTCTTC. The chain joins TRBV5-4 to TRBJ2-1; a possible D gene is TRBD1 (6 bases). The CDR3 sequence is 13 residues long. Germline CDR1 and CDR2: SGHNT and YYREEE (reference sequence). Trimming removed 5 bases from V and 4 bases from J, with 10 bases in between.

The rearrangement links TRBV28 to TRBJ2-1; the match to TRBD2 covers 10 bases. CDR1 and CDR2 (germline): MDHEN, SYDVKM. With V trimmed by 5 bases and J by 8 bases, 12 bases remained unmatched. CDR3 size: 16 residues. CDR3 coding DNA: TGTGCCAGCAGTCTCCAAGGAGCGGGGGGGCACTATGAGCAGTTCTTC. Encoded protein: CASSLQGAGGHYEQFF. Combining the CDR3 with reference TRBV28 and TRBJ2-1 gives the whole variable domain DVKVTQSSRYLVKRTGEKVFLECVQDMDHENMFWYRQDPGLGLRLIYFSYDVKMKEKGDIPEGYSVSREKKERFSLILESASTNQTSMYLCASSLQGAGGHYEQFFGPGTRLTVL.

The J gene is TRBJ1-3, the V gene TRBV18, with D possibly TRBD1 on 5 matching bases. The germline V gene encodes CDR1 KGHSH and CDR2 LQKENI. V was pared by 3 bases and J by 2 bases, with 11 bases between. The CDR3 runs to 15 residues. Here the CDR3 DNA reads TGTGCCAGCTCACCTCCAGGGAGGACTGGAAACACCATATATTTT. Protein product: CASSPPGRTGNTIYF.

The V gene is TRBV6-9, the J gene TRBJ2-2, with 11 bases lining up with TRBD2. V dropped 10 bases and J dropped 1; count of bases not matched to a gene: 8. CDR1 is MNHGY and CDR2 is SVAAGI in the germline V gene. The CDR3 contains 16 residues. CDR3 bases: TGTGCCACTCCGACTAGCGGGACTCTGAACACCGGGGAGCTGTTTTTT. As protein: CATPTSGTLNTGELFF.

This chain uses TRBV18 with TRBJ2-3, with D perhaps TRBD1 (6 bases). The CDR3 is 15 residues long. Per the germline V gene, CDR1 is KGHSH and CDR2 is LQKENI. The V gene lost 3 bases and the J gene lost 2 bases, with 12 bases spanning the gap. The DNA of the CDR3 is TGTGCCAGCTCACCTGGACCAGGGGCCACAGATACGCAGTATTTT. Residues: CASSPGPGATDTQYF.

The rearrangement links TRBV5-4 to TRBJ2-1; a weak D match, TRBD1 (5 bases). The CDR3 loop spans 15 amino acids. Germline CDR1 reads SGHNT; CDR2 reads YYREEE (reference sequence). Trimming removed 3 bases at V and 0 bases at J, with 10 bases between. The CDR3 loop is CASSWGVSSYNEQFF. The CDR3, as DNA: TGTGCCAGCAGCTGGGGCGTTAGCTCCTACAATGAGCAGTTCTTC.

CDR3 residues: CASSQGGLSTDTQYF. CDR3 DNA: TGCGCCAGCAGCCAGGGTGGGCTTAGCACAGATACGCAGTATTTT. V gene TRBV4-1 combines with J gene TRBJ2-3; D gene uncertain. Looked up from germline, CDR1 is MGHRA and CDR2 is YSYEKL. The CDR3 is 15 amino acids. V shed 3 bases and J shed 0 bases, with 10 bases lying between them.

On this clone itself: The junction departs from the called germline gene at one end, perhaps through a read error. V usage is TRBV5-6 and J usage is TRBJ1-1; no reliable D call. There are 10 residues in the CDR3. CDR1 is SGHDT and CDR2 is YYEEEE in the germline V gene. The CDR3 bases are TGCTGCTGGGGAGCGGCTGAAGCTTTCTTT. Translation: CCWGAAEAFF.

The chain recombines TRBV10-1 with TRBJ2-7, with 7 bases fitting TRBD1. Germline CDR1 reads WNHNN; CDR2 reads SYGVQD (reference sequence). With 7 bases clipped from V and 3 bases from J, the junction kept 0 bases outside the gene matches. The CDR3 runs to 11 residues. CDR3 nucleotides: TGCGCCAGCACAGGGGGCTACGAGCAGTACTTC. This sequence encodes CASTGGYEQYF.

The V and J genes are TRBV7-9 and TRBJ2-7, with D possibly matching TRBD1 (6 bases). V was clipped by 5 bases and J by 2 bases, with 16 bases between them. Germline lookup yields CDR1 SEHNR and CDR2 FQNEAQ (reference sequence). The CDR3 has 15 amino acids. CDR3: CASSPKGRGTYEQYF. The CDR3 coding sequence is TGTGCCAGCAGCCCAAAAGGCAGGGGAACCTACGAGCAGTACTTC.

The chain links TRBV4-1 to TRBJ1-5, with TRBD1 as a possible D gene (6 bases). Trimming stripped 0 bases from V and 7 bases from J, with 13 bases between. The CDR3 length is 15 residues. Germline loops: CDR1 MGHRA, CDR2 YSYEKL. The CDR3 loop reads CASSQDRGSPQPQHF. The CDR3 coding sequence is TGCGCCAGCAGCCAAGATAGGGGGAGTCCGCAGCCCCAGCATTTT.

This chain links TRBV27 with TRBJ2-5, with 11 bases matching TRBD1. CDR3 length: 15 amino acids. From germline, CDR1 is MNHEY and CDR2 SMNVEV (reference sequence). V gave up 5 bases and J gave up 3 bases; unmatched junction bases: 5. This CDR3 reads CASSGLGQGEETQYF. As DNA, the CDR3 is TGTGCCAGCAGTGGCCTGGGACAGGGGGAAGAGACCCAGTACTTC.

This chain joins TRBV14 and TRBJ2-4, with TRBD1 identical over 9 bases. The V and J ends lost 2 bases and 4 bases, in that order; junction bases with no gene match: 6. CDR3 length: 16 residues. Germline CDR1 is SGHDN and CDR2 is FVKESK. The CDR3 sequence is CASSQTRTGAKNIQYF. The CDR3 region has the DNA TGTGCCAGCAGCCAAACCCGGACAGGGGCGAAAAACATTCAGTACTTC.

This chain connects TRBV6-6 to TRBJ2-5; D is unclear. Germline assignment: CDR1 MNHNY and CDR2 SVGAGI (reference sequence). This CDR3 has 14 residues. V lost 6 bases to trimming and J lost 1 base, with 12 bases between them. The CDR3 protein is CASSPPRGQETQYF. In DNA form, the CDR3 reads TGTGCCAGCAGCCCCCCCAGAGGCCAAGAGACCCAGTACTTC.

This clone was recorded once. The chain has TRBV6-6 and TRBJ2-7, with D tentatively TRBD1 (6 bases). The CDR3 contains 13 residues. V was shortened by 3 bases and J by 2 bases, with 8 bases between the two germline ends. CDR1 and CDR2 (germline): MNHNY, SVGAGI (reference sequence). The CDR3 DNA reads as TGTGCCAGCAGTTATAGGACAGCCTACGAGCAGTACTTC. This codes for CASSYRTAYEQYF.

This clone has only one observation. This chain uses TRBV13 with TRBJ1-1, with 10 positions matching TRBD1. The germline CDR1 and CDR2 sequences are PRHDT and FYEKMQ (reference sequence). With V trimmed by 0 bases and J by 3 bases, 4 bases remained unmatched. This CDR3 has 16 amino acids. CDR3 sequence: CASSLGTGGRYTEAFF. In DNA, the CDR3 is TGTGCCAGCAGCTTAGGGACAGGGGGCCGATACACTGAAGCTTTCTTT.

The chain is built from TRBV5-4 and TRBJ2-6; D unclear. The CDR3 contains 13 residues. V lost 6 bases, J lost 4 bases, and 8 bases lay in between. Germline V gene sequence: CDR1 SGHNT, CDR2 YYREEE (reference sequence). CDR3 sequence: CASNQIGANVLTF. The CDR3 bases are TGTGCCAGCAACCAGATAGGGGCCAACGTCCTGACTTTC.

The CDR3 DNA sequence: TGCGCCAGCAGTGAGTCCCAGGGTAACACTGAAGCTTTCTTT. It encodes CASSESQGNTEAFF. The gene calls are TRBV10-2 and TRBJ1-1; TRBD1 might be the D (5 bases). Deletions cut 0 bases from V and 2 bases from J, with 7 bases between. Germline CDR1 and CDR2: WSHSY and SAAADI. The CDR3 is made up of 14 amino acids.

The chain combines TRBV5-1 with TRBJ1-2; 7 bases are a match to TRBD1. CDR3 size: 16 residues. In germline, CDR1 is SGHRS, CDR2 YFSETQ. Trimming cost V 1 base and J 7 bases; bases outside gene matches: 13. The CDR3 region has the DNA TGCGCCAGCAGCTTGAAAACCCTGACAGGGTATGCTGGCTACACCTTC. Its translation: CASSLKTLTGYAGYTF.

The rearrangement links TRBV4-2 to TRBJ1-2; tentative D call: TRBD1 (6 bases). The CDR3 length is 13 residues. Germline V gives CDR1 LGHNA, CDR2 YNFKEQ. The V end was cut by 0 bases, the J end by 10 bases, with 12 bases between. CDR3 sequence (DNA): TGTGCCAGCAGCCAAGACGGGACAAGGGTCTACACCTTC. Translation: CASSQDGTRVYTF.

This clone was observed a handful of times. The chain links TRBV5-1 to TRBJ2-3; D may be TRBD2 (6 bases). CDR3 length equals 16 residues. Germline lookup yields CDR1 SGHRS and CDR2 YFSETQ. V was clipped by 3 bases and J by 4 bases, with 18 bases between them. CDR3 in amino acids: CASSSAEGAGSDTQYF. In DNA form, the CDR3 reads TGCGCCAGCAGCTCTGCGGAGGGAGCAGGGTCAGATACGCAGTATTTT.

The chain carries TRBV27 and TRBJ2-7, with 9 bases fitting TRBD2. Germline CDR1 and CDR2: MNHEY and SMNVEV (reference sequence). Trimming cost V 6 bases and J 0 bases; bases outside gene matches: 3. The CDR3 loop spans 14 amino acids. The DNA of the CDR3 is TGTGCCAGCAGGATTAGCGGGAGCTCCTACGAGCAGTACTTC. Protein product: CASRISGSSYEQYF.

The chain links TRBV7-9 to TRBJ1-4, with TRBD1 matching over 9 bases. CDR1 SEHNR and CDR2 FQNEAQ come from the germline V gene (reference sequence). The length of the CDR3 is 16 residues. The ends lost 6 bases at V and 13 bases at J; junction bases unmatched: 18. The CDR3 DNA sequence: TGTGCCAGCAGTCCCCCCGTGGGGACAGGGTGGAAGGGACTGTTTTTT. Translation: CASSPPVGTGWKGLFF.

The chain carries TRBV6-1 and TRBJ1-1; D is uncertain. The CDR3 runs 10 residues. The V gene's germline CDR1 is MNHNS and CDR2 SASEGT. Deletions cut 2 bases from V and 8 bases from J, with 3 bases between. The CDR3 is CASSETEAFF. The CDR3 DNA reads TGTGCCAGCAGTGAAACAGAAGCTTTCTTT.

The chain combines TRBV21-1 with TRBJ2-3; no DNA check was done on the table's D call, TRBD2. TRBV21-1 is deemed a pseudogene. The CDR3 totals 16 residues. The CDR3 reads CASPGTPTRGRASQYF. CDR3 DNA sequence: TGTGCCAGCCCCGGGACGCCTACGCGGGGGAGGGCGTCGCAGTATTTT.